Below are 18 T cell receptor beta chains sequenced from a single sample in a study of CD8 T cells in Susac syndrome. Random hexamers were used to reverse transcribe the RNA input (roughly 0.5 to 1 ug). TCRdb reanalysed the immunoSEQ multiplex PCR reads using MiXCR and keeps one entry per CDR3 protein. The data hold 250,000 to 300,000 distinct CDR3 sequences, with 85% observed a single time. Sequenced material: CD8+ T cells from PBMCs. Receptor source: a human donor with multiple sclerosis.

The chain is built from TRBV6-1 and TRBJ2-1, with no clear D. V was pared by 5 bases and J by 7 bases, with 6 bases between. CDR3 size: 11 residues. CDR1 is MNHNS, CDR2 SASEGT, per germline. CDR3 amino acids: CASSLLNEQFF. Here the CDR3 DNA reads TGTGCCAGCAGTTTGCTGAATGAGCAGTTCTTC.

This rearrangement joins TRBV28 to TRBJ1-2; D perhaps matches TRBD1 (5 bases). The V end was cut by 5 bases, the J end by 0 bases, with 13 bases between. CDR1 and CDR2 from the germline V gene are MDHEN and SYDVKM. The length of the CDR3 is 15 residues. This CDR3 reads CASSPPGAPNYGYTF. Written as DNA, the CDR3 is TGTGCCAGCAGTCCTCCCGGGGCCCCTAACTATGGCTACACCTTC.

The rearrangement uses TRBV7-6 and TRBJ2-3; tentatively, D is TRBD2 (6 bases). The CDR3 consists of 15 residues. V lost 9 bases and J 0 bases, leaving 16 bases between the germline ends. Germline values: CDR1 SGHVS, CDR2 FNYEAQ. As DNA, the CDR3 is TGTGCCAGTAGCCGGCCGGGACTTAGCACAGATACGCAGTATTTT. It specifies CASSRPGLSTDTQYF.

The rearrangement uses TRBV19 and TRBJ2-2; TRBD2 matches 10 bases. Germline V lookup: CDR1 LNHDA, CDR2 SQIVND (reference sequence). This CDR3 has 22 amino acids. Trimming at V came to 0 bases and at J to 6 bases, leaving 22 bases not matched to a gene. The CDR3 here is CASSIDLLWVAGGFENAGELFF. DNA for the CDR3: TGTGCCAGTAGTATAGATTTACTATGGGTAGCGGGAGGTTTTGAGAATGCCGGGGAGCTGTTTTTT.

V gene TRBV3-1 combines with J gene TRBJ2-1; D is possibly TRBD2 (6 bases). Trimming removed 0 bases from V and 10 bases from J, with 10 bases in between. CDR1 and CDR2 (germline): LGHDT, YNNKEL (reference sequence). The CDR3 consists of 13 residues. The DNA of the CDR3 is TGTGCCAGCAGCCAAGATCTTGCGGGGGAGCAGTTCTTC. Translating it yields CASSQDLAGEQFF.

This chain connects TRBV9 to TRBJ2-1; 8 nucleotides line up with TRBD2. The CDR3 loop spans 12 amino acids. The junction had 4 bases not matched to a gene; V was cut back by 5 bases and J by 9 bases. The V gene's germline CDR1 is SGDLS and CDR2 YYNGEE. CDR3 residues: CASRAGVGEQFF. The CDR3 region has the DNA TGTGCCAGCAGAGCGGGAGTCGGTGAGCAGTTCTTC.

The gene calls are TRBV19 and TRBJ1-4; D remains unclear. The CDR3 is 16 residues long. CDR1 is LNHDA and CDR2 is SQIVND in the germline V gene (reference sequence). Trimming removed 3 bases from V and 4 bases from J, with 15 bases in between. The CDR3 loop is CASSIPRRPFNEKLFF. CDR3 bases: TGTGCCAGTAGTATCCCCCGGAGGCCGTTTAATGAAAAACTGTTTTTT.

This chain links TRBV12-3 or TRBV12-4 with TRBJ2-7; a weak D match, TRBD1 (6 bases). V lost 5 bases and J 5 bases, leaving 10 bases between the germline ends. The CDR3 runs 12 residues. CDR3 sequence (DNA): TGTGCCAGCAGTAGGGGGACCCACGAGCAGTACTTC. Protein product: CASSRGTHEQYF.

The chain recombines TRBV20-1 with TRBJ2-6; 8 nucleotides match TRBD1. CDR1 DFQATT and CDR2 SNEGSKA come from the germline V gene (reference sequence). J was trimmed by 0 bases and V by 5 bases; bases with no gene match: 12. The CDR3 covers 18 residues. In DNA, the CDR3 is TGCAGTGCTCTGTGGACAGGGTGGACCTTCTCTGGGGCCAACGTCCTGACTTTC. Its translation: CSALWTGWTFSGANVLTF.

This chain's CDR3 is CATSRVYGNPNNEQFF. The CDR3 DNA is TGTGCCACCAGCAGAGTATACGGGAACCCAAACAATGAGCAGTTCTTC. J is TRBJ2-1 and V is TRBV15; D possibly corresponds to TRBD2 (5 bases). The CDR3 runs to 16 residues. Trimming cost V 1 base and J 5 bases, with 15 bases left between them. Germline lookup yields CDR1 LNHNV and CDR2 YYDKDF (reference sequence).

The chain joins TRBV6-6 to TRBJ1-2; TRBD1 is a possible D gene (5 bases). The germline V and J ends were trimmed by 4 bases and 10 bases, with 13 bases remaining between them. Germline CDR1 MNHNY, CDR2 SVGAGI (reference sequence). The length of the CDR3 is 12 residues. The DNA of the CDR3 is TGTGCCAGCAGTTTGACAGAAGATGACTACACCTTC. Protein product: CASSLTEDDYTF.

The chain recombines TRBV20-1 with TRBJ1-4, with D tentatively TRBD1 (6 bases). CDR1 and CDR2 (germline): DFQATT, SNEGSKA (reference sequence). This CDR3 has 15 residues. V was pared by 5 bases and J by 4 bases, with 17 bases between. CDR3 in amino acids: CSARRAWDNNEKLFF. The DNA of the CDR3 is TGCAGTGCTCGCCGAGCTTGGGACAATAATGAAAAACTGTTTTTT.

The V call is TRBV6-5, the J call TRBJ2-1; 10 nucleotides match TRBD1. The CDR3 has 15 residues. CDR1 and CDR2 (germline): MNHEY, SVGAGI. The J segment lost 10 bases and the V segment lost 6 bases, leaving 12 bases of the junction unmatched. CDR3 nucleotides: TGTGCCAGCAGCCCTGGACAGGGGGGAGGTCTGGAGCAGTTCTTC. It encodes CASSPGQGGGLEQFF.

The chain employs TRBV28 and TRBJ2-1; 11 bases line up with TRBD2. Germline CDR1 MDHEN, CDR2 SYDVKM. Trimming cost V 7 bases and J 10 bases; bases outside gene matches: 9. CDR3 length: 14 residues. DNA of the CDR3: TGTGCCAGCACGCTAGCGGGAGGCAGTAGGGAGCAGTTCTTC. This gives the protein CASTLAGGSREQFF.

The rearrangement links TRBV14 to TRBJ2-3; TRBD2 matches at 9 bases. J gave up 1 base and V 2 bases, and 1 base lay outside the gene matches. The CDR3 loop spans 15 amino acids. Germline V gives CDR1 SGHDN, CDR2 FVKESK. CDR3 protein: CASSQIAGGTDTQYF. CDR3 nucleotides: TGTGCCAGCAGCCAAATAGCGGGGGGCACAGATACGCAGTATTTT.

This rearrangement joins TRBV6-2 or TRBV6-3 to TRBJ2-4, with 13 bases lining up with TRBD2. The CDR3 is 18 amino acids. Germline lookup yields CDR1 MNHEY and CDR2 SVGEGT. J gave up 0 bases and V 4 bases, and 6 bases lay outside the gene matches. CDR3: CASSLLAGGPSAKNIQYF. CDR3 coding DNA: TGTGCCAGCAGTTTACTAGCGGGAGGGCCTTCAGCCAAAAACATTCAGTACTTC.

DNA of the CDR3: TGCAGCGTTGAGGGGGTAAGGGTCGGGCACTACAATGAGCAGTTCTTC. Protein product: CSVEGVRVGHYNEQFF. The J gene is TRBJ2-1, the V gene TRBV29-1; tentatively, D is TRBD1 or TRBD2 (5 bases each). Germline CDR1 SQVTM, CDR2 ANQGSEA. The V gene lost 3 bases and the J gene lost 3 bases, with 18 bases spanning the gap. The length of the CDR3 is 16 residues.

This sequence joins TRBV20-1 and TRBJ2-7, with TRBD1 matching 9 bases. The CDR3 length is 15 residues. Losses at the gene ends were 6 bases for V and 6 bases for J; bases not matched to a gene: 15. From germline, CDR1 is DFQATT and CDR2 SNEGSKA (reference sequence). CDR3 loop: CSASARDRARGEQYF. The CDR3 DNA reads as TGCAGTGCAAGCGCACGGGACAGGGCCAGGGGCGAGCAGTACTTC.